This TCR beta chain was documented in a study of T cell changes during pregnancy in multiple sclerosis. Clones were sequenced by immunoSEQ multiplex PCR, and TCRdb holds only the in-frame ones, with some missing. The sample lists fewer than 45,000 clones, under 95% occurring once. The trim removed 3 bases at V and 3 bases at J, leaving 4 bases unmatched. The CDR3 consists of 15 residues. CDR1 SGHDN and CDR2 FVKESK come from the germline V gene. This clonotype was obtained from a female donor with multiple sclerosis, enrolled in a pregnancy study. The gene calls are TRBV14 and TRBJ2-5; 10 bases map to TRBD2. Sequencing used CD4+ T cells from peripheral blood mononuclear cells, obtained in the third trimester of pregnancy. The CDR3 sequence is CASSHRGLAKETQYF. As DNA, the CDR3 is TGTGCCAGCAGCCATAGGGGACTAGCGAAAGAGACCCAGTACTTC.